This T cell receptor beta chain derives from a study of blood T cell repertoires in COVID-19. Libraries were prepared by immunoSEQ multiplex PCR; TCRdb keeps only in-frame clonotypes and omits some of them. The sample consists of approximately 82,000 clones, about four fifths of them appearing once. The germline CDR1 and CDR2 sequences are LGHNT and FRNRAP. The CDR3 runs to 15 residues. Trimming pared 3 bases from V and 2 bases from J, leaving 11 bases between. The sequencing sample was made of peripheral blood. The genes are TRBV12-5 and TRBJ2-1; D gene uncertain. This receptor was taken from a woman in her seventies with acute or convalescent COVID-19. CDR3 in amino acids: CASGFVTYTYNEQFF. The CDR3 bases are TGTGCTAGTGGTTTCGTCACCTATACCTACAATGAGCAGTTCTTC.